The rows below give T cell receptor beta chains drawn from one sample of a study of T-cell reconstitution after alpha-beta-depleted transplantation in children. TCRdb reprocessed the PCR reads with MiXCR, giving one entry per CDR3 protein. The table shows some 110,000 distinct CDR3 sequences, with about a tenth occurring only once. The sample was PBMCs, taken before TCRalphabeta/CD19-depleted stem cell transplant. These receptors all stem from a boy between 2 and 15 years old with acute lymphoblastic leukemia, due to receive a stem cell transplant. Both conserved end residues are part of each CDR3. Each record gives: clone size, V gene, D gene, J gene, CDR3 DNA, CDR3 protein. The D gene is left open where the match is weak. A row's size may be missing; if present it is once, few, many or a size class.

abundance: few
v_gene: TRBV7-9
d_gene: NA
j_gene: TRBJ1-1
CDR3nt: TGTGCCAGCAGCTCGGCGGGTTATTTCACCGAAGCTTTCTTT
CDR3aa: CASSSAGYFTEAFF

abundance: NA
v_gene: TRBV10-3
d_gene: TRBD1
j_gene: TRBJ2-7
CDR3nt: TGTGCCCTCGGGGGGACAGGGGCCGAGCAGTACTTC
CDR3aa: CALGGTGAEQYF

abundance: many
v_gene: TRBV12-3/TRBV12-4
d_gene: NA
j_gene: TRBJ2-1
CDR3nt: TGTGCCAGCAGTTTGGGACTGATCGCCAATGAGCAGTTCTTC
CDR3aa: CASSLGLIANEQFF

abundance: NA
v_gene: TRBV6-5
d_gene: TRBD2
j_gene: TRBJ2-1
CDR3nt: TGTGCCAGCAGTTTTGAGCTAGCGGGGGAGAGGAATGAGCAGTTCTTC
CDR3aa: CASSFELAGERNEQFF

abundance: few
v_gene: TRBV14
d_gene: NA
j_gene: TRBJ2-6
CDR3nt: TGTGCCAGCAGCCATGTCTCTGGGGCCAACGTCCTGACTTTC
CDR3aa: CASSHVSGANVLTF

abundance: NA
v_gene: TRBV28
d_gene: TRBD1
j_gene: TRBJ2-7
CDR3nt: TGTGCCAGCAGTTCCACCGGGACAGGGACCTACGAGCAGTACTTC
CDR3aa: CASSSTGTGTYEQYF

abundance: NA
v_gene: TRBV20-1
d_gene: NA
j_gene: TRBJ2-2
CDR3nt: TGCAGTGCTAGCCAGGCGAACACCGGGGAGCTGTTTTTT
CDR3aa: CSASQANTGELFF

abundance: many
v_gene: TRBV20-1
d_gene: NA
j_gene: TRBJ2-3
CDR3nt: TGCAGTGCTAGAGTGGCGGATACGCAGTATTTT
CDR3aa: CSARVADTQYF

abundance: NA
v_gene: TRBV28
d_gene: NA
j_gene: TRBJ2-1
CDR3nt: TGTGCCAGCACCGAAAGAGGGACGACCGAGCAGTTCTTC
CDR3aa: CASTERGTTEQFF

abundance: few
v_gene: TRBV7-2
d_gene: NA
j_gene: TRBJ1-2
CDR3nt: TGTGCCAGCAGCTTAGCGCCGTCTACCGACTATGGCTACACCTTC
CDR3aa: CASSLAPSTDYGYTF

abundance: few
v_gene: TRBV28
d_gene: NA
j_gene: TRBJ1-1
CDR3nt: TGTGCCAGCAGGGGGAACGGTGAAGCTTTCTTT
CDR3aa: CASRGNGEAFF

abundance: NA
v_gene: TRBV5-1
d_gene: TRBD2
j_gene: TRBJ2-7
CDR3nt: TGCGCCAGCAGCTCCCGCAGCGGGAGGACCTACGAGCAGTACTTC
CDR3aa: CASSSRSGRTYEQYF

abundance: NA
v_gene: TRBV11-2
d_gene: NA
j_gene: TRBJ2-1
CDR3nt: TGTGCCAGCAGCTTAGTGAGGGTGAAGGTAGCGACTCGCTCCTACAATGAGCAGTTCTTC
CDR3aa: CASSLVRVKVATRSYNEQFF

abundance: few
v_gene: TRBV11-2
d_gene: TRBD1
j_gene: TRBJ2-7
CDR3nt: TGTGCCAGCAGCCAAGACAGGGGGCGAGTGCAGTACTTC
CDR3aa: CASSQDRGRVQYF

abundance: few
v_gene: TRBV29-1
d_gene: NA
j_gene: TRBJ1-1
CDR3nt: TGCAGCGTTGAGTGGGTTGCAACTGAAGCTTTCTTT
CDR3aa: CSVEWVATEAFF

abundance: many
v_gene: TRBV12-3/TRBV12-4
d_gene: TRBD1
j_gene: TRBJ1-5
CDR3nt: TGTGCCAGCAGTTTGACAGGGGTCCAGCCCCAGCATTTT
CDR3aa: CASSLTGVQPQHF